This T cell receptor beta chain was captured by sequencing in a study of blood T cells in healthy people across ages. Study outcomes and limitations: Those diversity estimates obtained from one million T cells were thought to be underestimates.

Per sample, at least 6 micrograms of total RNA were extracted. PCR was performed a second time for roughly 7 to 12 cycles using a sample-barcoded 5' primer and a J-beta primer mix. CDR3-containing paired-end reads numbered at least 2.5 million in each sample. MiXCR, run by TCRdb on the 5' RACE reads, gives a single entry per CDR3 protein. The sample records around 1.1 million distinct CDR3 sequences, roughly two fifths being singletons. Germline V gives CDR1 SGDLS, CDR2 YYNGEE. The CDR3 extends over 14 amino acids. V was pared by 4 bases and J by 0 bases, with 11 bases between. In its sample, this clonotype was seen a few times. Its antigen is unknown.

What was sequenced was blood. The source of this sequence is a man younger than 35 in good health. The chain has TRBV9 and TRBJ2-7, with D perhaps TRBD1 (5 bases). The CDR3 sequence: CASSSSDISYEQYF. The CDR3 bases are TGTGCCAGCAGCTCCTCGGACATCTCCTACGAGCAGTACTTC.